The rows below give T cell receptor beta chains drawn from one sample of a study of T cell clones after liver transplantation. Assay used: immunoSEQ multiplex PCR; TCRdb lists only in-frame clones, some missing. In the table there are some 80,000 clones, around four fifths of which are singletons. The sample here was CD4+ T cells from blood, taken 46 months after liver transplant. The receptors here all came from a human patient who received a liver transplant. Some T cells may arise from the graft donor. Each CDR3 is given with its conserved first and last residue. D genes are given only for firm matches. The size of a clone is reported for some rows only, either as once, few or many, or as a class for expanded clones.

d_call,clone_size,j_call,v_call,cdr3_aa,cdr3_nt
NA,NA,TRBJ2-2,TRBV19,CASRAGQTNTGELFF,TGTGCCAGTAGGGCCGGACAGACGAACACCGGGGAGCTGTTTTTT
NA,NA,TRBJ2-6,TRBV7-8,CASSFRGPGANVLTF,TGTGCCAGCAGCTTCCGGGGGCCTGGGGCCAACGTCCTGACTTTC
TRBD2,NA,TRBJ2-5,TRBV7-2,CASSGGRRETQYF,TGTGCCAGCAGCGGCGGGAGGCGCGAGACCCAGTACTTC
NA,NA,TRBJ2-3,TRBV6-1,CASSVGRVPTDTQYF,TGTGCCAGCAGTGTTGGCAGGGTCCCCACAGATACGCAGTATTTT
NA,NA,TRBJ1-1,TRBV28,CASRPQGIPEAFF,TGTGCCAGCAGACCTCAGGGGATCCCTGAAGCTTTCTTT
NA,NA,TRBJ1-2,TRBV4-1,CASSHPGGSGYTF,TGCGCCAGCAGCCATCCCGGGGGGAGCGGCTACACCTTC
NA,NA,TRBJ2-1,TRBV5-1,CASSLGLEPYNEQFF,TGCGCCAGCAGCTTGGGGCTAGAGCCCTACAATGAGCAGTTCTTC
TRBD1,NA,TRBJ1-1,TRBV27,CASSRTGNTEAFF,TGTGCCAGCAGTAGGACAGGGAACACTGAAGCTTTCTTT
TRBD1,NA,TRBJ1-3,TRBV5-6,CASSLGQGGNTIYF,TGTGCCAGCAGCTTGGGGCAGGGGGGTAACACCATATATTTT
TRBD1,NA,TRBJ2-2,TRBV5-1,CASSWGQGTGELFF,TGCGCCAGCAGCTGGGGACAGGGAACCGGGGAGCTGTTTTTT
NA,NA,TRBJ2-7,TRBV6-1,CASSRSVAVFEQYF,TGTGCCAGCAGCCGCTCGGTGGCGGTCTTCGAGCAGTACTTC
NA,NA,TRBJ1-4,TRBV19,CASRSRADEKLFF,TGTGCCAGTAGGAGCAGGGCGGATGAAAAACTGTTTTTT
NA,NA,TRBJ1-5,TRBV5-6,CASSLAGLDSNQPQHF,TGTGCCAGCAGCTTGGCAGGTTTGGATAGCAATCAGCCCCAGCATTTT
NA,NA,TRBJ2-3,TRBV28,CASLRRLDTQYF,TGTGCCAGCCTCCGAAGGTTAGATACGCAGTATTTT
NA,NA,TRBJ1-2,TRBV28,CASRVGVWYGYTF,TGTGCCAGCAGGGTAGGGGTATGGTATGGCTACACCTTC
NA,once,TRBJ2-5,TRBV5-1,CASSLGGPTFQETQYF,TGCGCCAGCAGCTTGGGCGGGCCCACATTCCAAGAGACCCAGTACTTC
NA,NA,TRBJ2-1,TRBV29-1,CSVEGGEAEQFF,TGCAGCGTTGAAGGAGGGGAGGCTGAGCAGTTCTTC
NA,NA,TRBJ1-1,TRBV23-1,CASSPSDSHTEAFF,TGCGCCAGCAGCCCATCCGACAGTCACACTGAAGCTTTCTTT
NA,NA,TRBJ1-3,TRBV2,CASSVGGAGNTIYF,TGTGCCAGCAGTGTGGGTGGGGCTGGAAACACCATATATTTT
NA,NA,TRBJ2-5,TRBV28,CASRYLGTKKETQYF,TGTGCCAGCAGATACCTCGGGACAAAAAAAGAGACCCAGTACTTC
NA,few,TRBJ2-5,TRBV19,CASSTEQGSVETQYF,TGTGCCAGTAGTACTGAGCAGGGCAGCGTGGAGACCCAGTACTTC
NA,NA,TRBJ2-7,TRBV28,CASSFEGARRCVF,TGTGCCAGCAGTTTTGAAGGGGCACGACGGTGTGTCTTC
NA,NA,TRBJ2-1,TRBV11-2,CASSGDRGNEQFF,TGTGCCAGCAGCGGAGACCGGGGCAATGAGCAGTTCTTC
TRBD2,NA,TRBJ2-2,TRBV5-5,CASSTGLAGVGTGELFF,TGTGCCAGCAGCACGGGACTAGCGGGAGTTGGCACCGGGGAGCTGTTTTTT
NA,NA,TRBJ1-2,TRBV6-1,CASSDSTGTSRYGYTF,TGTGCCAGCAGTGATTCCACCGGGACTTCCCGCTATGGCTACACCTTC
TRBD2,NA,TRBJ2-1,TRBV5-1,CASSWASGSPSNNEQFF,TGCGCCAGCAGCTGGGCTAGCGGGAGCCCGAGCAACAATGAGCAGTTCTTC
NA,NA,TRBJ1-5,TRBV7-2,CASSLQGRQPQHF,TGTGCCAGCAGCTTGCAGGGCCGGCAGCCCCAGCATTTT
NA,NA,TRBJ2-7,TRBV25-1,CASSHPGRGDYEQYF,TGTGCCAGCAGTCACCCGGGGAGGGGGGACTACGAGCAGTACTTC
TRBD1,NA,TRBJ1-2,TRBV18,CASHRGTNYGYTF,TGTGCCAGCCACAGGGGGACCAACTATGGCTACACCTTC
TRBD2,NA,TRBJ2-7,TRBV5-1,CASSLWGASGANEQYF,TGCGCCAGCAGCTTGTGGGGGGCTAGCGGGGCTAACGAGCAGTACTTC
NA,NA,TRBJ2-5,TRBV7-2,CASSSYVEETQYF,TGTGCCAGCAGCTCATACGTGGAGGAGACCCAGTACTTC
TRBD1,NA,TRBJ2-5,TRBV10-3,CAIRGQGSETQYF,TGTGCCATCAGGGGACAGGGCTCCGAGACCCAGTACTTC
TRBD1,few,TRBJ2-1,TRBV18,CASSQEDRAGKFF,TGTGCCAGCTCACAAGAGGACAGGGCCGGGAAGTTCTTC
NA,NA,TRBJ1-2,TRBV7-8,CASRPRGLWGYTF,TGTGCCAGCAGACCTAGGGGCCTTTGGGGCTACACCTTC
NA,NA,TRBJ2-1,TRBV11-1,CASSLGGRRGLNEQFF,TGTGCCAGCAGCTTAGGCGGGAGGAGGGGGCTCAATGAGCAGTTCTTC
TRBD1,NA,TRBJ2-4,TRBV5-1,CASSFSGQGANIQYF,TGCGCCAGCAGCTTTTCGGGACAGGGGGCCAACATTCAGTACTTC
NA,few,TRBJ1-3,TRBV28,CASSPGDTIYF,TGTGCCAGCAGCCCCGGGGACACCATATATTTT
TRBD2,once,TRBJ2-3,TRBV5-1,CASSPGTSGRTDTQYF,TGCGCCAGCAGCCCCGGGACTAGCGGGAGGACAGATACGCAGTATTTT
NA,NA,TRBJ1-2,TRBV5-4,CASSSWAGDSGYTF,TGTGCCAGCAGCTCTTGGGCAGGGGATAGTGGCTACACCTTC
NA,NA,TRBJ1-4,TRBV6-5,CASSYSRRNNEKLFF,TGTGCCAGCAGTTACTCGAGACGGAACAATGAAAAACTGTTTTTT
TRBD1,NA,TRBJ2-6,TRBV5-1,CASSKGQGLAGANVLTF,TGCGCCAGCAGCAAGGGACAGGGACTGGCTGGGGCCAACGTCCTGACTTTC
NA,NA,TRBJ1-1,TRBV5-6,CASSLIVSGHTEAFF,TGTGCCAGCAGCTTGATCGTTAGTGGGCACACTGAAGCTTTCTTT
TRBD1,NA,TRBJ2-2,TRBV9,CASSKSGQAYTGELFF,TGTGCCAGCAGCAAATCCGGACAGGCCTACACCGGGGAGCTGTTTTTT
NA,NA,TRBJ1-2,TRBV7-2,CASSPRDMYGYTF,TGTGCCAGCAGCCCCCGGGACATGTATGGCTACACCTTC
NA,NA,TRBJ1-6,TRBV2,CASSALGGQTYNSPLHF,TGTGCCAGCAGTGCCTTGGGGGGCCAAACCTATAATTCACCCCTCCACTTT
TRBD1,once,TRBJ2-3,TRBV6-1,CASGRQGSADTQYF,TGTGCCAGTGGGAGACAGGGAAGCGCAGATACGCAGTATTTT
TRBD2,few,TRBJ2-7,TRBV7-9,CASSLSNSGRAQQYF,TGTGCCAGCAGCCTAAGTAATAGCGGGAGGGCTCAGCAGTACTTC